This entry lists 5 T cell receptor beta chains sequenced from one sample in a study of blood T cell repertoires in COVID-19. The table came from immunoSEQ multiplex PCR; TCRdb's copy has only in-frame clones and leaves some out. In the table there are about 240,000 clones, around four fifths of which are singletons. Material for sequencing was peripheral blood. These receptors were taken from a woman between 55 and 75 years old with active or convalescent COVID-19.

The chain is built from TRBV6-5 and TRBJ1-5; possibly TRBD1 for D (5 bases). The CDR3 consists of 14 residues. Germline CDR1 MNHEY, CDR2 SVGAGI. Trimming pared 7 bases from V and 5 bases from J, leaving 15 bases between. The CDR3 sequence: CASTPFRGDQPQHF. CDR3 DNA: TGTGCCAGCACTCCGTTTCGGGGGGATCAGCCCCAGCATTTT.

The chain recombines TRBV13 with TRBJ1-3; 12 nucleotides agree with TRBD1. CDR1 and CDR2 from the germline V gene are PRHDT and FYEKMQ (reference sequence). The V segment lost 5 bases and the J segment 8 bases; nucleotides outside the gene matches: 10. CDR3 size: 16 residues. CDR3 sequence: CASSQRGQGAVYTIYF. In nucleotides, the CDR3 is TGTGCCAGCAGCCAACGGGGACAGGGGGCTGTATACACCATATATTTT. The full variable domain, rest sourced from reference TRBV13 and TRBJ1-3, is AAGVIQSPRHLIKEKRETATLKCYPIPRHDTVYWYQQGPGQDPQFLISFYEKMQSDKGSIPDRFSAQQFSDYHSELNMSSLELGDSALYFCASSQRGQGAVYTIYFGEGSWLTVV.

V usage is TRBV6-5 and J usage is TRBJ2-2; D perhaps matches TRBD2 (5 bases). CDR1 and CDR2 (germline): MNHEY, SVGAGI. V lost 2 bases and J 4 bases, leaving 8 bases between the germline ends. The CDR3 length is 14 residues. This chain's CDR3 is CASSYERRTGELFF. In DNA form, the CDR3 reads TGTGCCAGCAGTTACGAGCGGCGCACCGGGGAGCTGTTTTTT.

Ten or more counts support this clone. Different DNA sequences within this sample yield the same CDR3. CDR3 bases: TGTGCCAGCAGCGTAGCTATGAGAAGCACAGATACGCAGTATTTT. Translated: CASSVAMRSTDTQYF. The chain combines TRBV9 with TRBJ2-3; D is unclear. CDR1 is SGDLS and CDR2 is YYNGEE in the germline V gene. The CDR3 length is 15 residues. Trimming pared 0 bases from V and 0 bases from J, leaving 8 bases between.

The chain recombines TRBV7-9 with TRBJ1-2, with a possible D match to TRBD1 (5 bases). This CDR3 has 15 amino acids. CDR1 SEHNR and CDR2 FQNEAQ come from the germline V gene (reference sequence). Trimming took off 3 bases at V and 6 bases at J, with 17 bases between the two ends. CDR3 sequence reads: CASSLSGPGQDGYTF. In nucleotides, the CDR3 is TGTGCCAGCAGCTTGAGCGGGCCAGGGCAGGATGGCTACACCTTC.